This TCR beta chain was identified in a study of CD8+CD57+ T cells in acquired aplastic anemia. Study as a whole: Sorted CD4+ and CD8+ cells yielded DNA averaging approximately 3 ug. Researchers reported that healthy donors averaged approximately 9.8 million reads for CD4+ cells.

Germline assignment: CDR1 SGHTA and CDR2 FQGNSA. Trimming left V 1 base short and J 3 bases short, with 7 bases between. The CDR3 length is 13 residues. Study-level results: Significance was not reached for CD8+ Simpson's diversity between patients and controls. Both patients and controls carried the same twenty-nine CD8+ CDR3 sequences.

Genomic DNA, serving as template, underwent TCR beta VDJ and CDR3 profiling. TCRdb called the reads again in MiXCR, with one record for every CDR3 protein. The data show some 140,000 distinct CDR3 sequences, less than 45% seen once. Comment on this clonotype: Its antigen is not known.

The receptor comes from a human donor in good health, serving as a control. The chain employs TRBV7-2 and TRBJ2-7; possible D gene TRBD2, 6 bases. Sequencing was performed on sorted CD4+, CD8+, or CD8+CD57+ T cells (not recorded which) from PBMCs. CDR3 residues: CASSLGGVYEQYF. The CDR3 DNA reads TGTGCCAGCAGCTTAGGGGGGGTCTACGAGCAGTACTTC.